This T cell receptor beta chain is drawn from a study of blood T cell repertoires in COVID-19. Study-level information: Researchers got acute and convalescent COVID-19 samples from the United States, Italy and Spain. T cells, B-cell-depleted T cells, or PBMCs provided the cDNA or gDNA that served as material.

Per the germline V gene, CDR1 is MDHEN and CDR2 is SYDVKM. The V segment lost 6 bases and the J segment 4 bases; nucleotides outside the gene matches: 6. The CDR3 is 14 amino acids. In this sample, this clone turned up a few times. Per the study methods: For nucleated cells, counts were estimated from reference gene primer amplification. The repertoire was sequenced with immunoSEQ multiplex PCR; TCRdb's copy has only in-frame clones and lacks some. V, J and clone size are those of that table, while D and trimming were read from the DNA. The table has around 280,000 clones, about 82% seen once. The chain joins TRBV28 to TRBJ2-1; 7 bases align to TRBD1. The sequence derives from a woman aged 45 to 65 with active or convalescent COVID-19. Sequencing was done on a sample of peripheral blood. DNA for the CDR3: TGTGCCAGCAGAACAGGGGCCCCTTACAATGAGCAGTTCTTC. The encoded protein is CASRTGAPYNEQFF.